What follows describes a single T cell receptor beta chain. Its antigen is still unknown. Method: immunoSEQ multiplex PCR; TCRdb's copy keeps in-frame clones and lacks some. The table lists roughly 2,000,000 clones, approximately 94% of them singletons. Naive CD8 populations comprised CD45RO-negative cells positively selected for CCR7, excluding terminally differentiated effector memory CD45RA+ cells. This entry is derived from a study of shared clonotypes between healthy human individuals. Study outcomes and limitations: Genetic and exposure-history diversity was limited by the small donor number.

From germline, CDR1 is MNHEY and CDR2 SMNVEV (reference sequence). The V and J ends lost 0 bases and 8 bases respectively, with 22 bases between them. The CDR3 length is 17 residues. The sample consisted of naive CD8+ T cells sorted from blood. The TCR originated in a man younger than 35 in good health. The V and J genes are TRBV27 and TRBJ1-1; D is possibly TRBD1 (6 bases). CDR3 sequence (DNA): TGTGCCAGCAGTTTATCAGCGATCGGTCCGGGAGGGACAGAAGCTTTCTTT. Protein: CASSLSAIGPGGTEAFF.